What follows are 32 T cell receptor beta chains derived from one specimen sequenced in a study of high-grade serous ovarian cancer treatment subgroups. Tumor tissue was taken before any definitive surgery or chemotherapy was given. Measured with immunoSEQ multiplex PCR; TCRdb has only the in-frame clones, and not every one. The sample includes about 7,800 clones, about 62% seen only once; the top ten take around 5%. The source material was tumor tissue. All receptors come from a human donor with high-grade serous ovarian cancer.

Only a few counts were recorded for this clone. The rearrangement uses TRBV11-3 and TRBJ1-4, with D unclear. The CDR3 has 13 amino acids. The V end lost 1 base, the J end lost 10 bases, and 10 bases lay between the germline ends. Germline assignment: CDR1 SGHNT and CDR2 YENEEA. Here the CDR3 reads CASSLGPRGKLFF. The CDR3 nucleotides are TGTGCCAGCAGCTTAGGGCCACGGGGAAAACTGTTTTTT.

V and J are TRBV19 and TRBJ2-4; D ambiguous. This CDR3 comprises 17 residues. Trimming removed 1 base at V and 2 bases at J, with 15 bases between. Germline-derived CDR1 and CDR2 are LNHDA and SQIVND (reference sequence). The CDR3 DNA follows: TGTGCCAGTAGTATAGTAGGGTCCTCAGAATCCAAAAACATTCAGTACTTC. Its protein product is CASSIVGSSESKNIQYF.

In its sample, this clone was seen once. This sequence joins TRBV9 and TRBJ2-1; D not certain. Germline assignment: CDR1 SGDLS and CDR2 YYNGEE. The CDR3 has 12 amino acids. V shed 5 bases and J shed 8 bases, with 11 bases lying between them. The DNA of the CDR3 is TGTGCCAGCAGTCTTAGCCGGGATGAGCAGTTCTTC. Residues: CASSLSRDEQFF.

For the CDR3, the DNA is TGTGCCAGCAGCCCTACTCAGGTACCCTACGAGCAGTACTTC. This sequence encodes CASSPTQVPYEQYF. This chain joins TRBV14 and TRBJ2-7; unclear D gene. Trimming shortened V by 4 bases and J by 2 bases, and 12 bases separated the two germline ends. This CDR3 comprises 14 residues. Germline V gene sequence: CDR1 SGHDN, CDR2 FVKESK.

The chain recombines TRBV7-2 with TRBJ2-7; D ambiguous. Germline CDR1 is SGHTA and CDR2 is FQGNSA. The CDR3 sequence is 11 residues long. The ends were cut back, 6 bases at V and 1 base at J, with 4 bases in the middle. CDR3 in DNA: TGTGCCAGCAGTCATTCCTACGAGCAGTACTTC. It is translated as CASSHSYEQYF. The variable domain in full, completed from reference TRBV7-2 and TRBJ2-7, reads GAGVSQSPSNKVTEKGKDVELRCDPISGHTALYWYRQSLGQGLEFLIYFQGNSAPDKSGLPSDRFSAERTGGSVSTLTIQRTQQEDSAVYLCASSHSYEQYFGPGTRLTVT.

The rearrangement links TRBV18 to TRBJ2-7; D is perhaps TRBD1 (6 bases). The V gene's germline CDR1 is KGHSH and CDR2 LQKENI. This CDR3 is 14 amino acids long. V shed 5 bases and J shed 1 base, with 12 bases lying between them. The CDR3 DNA reads as TGTGCCAGCTCAGGGGGCGCGTCGTCCTACGAGCAGTACTTC. Protein: CASSGGASSYEQYF.

This chain joins TRBV7-2 and TRBJ2-2, with a possible D match to TRBD1 (5 bases). Looked up from germline, CDR1 is SGHTA and CDR2 is FQGNSA. Trimming took 2 bases from V and 7 from J, leaving 14 bases between them. The CDR3 sequence is 15 residues long. The CDR3 nucleotides are TGTGCCAGCAGCTTACAGGGATTTTATGGCGGGGAGCTGTTTTTT. It yields the protein CASSLQGFYGGELFF.

This clone was counted once. CDR3 region: CASSPLGAAGELFF. The CDR3 DNA reads TGTGCCAGCAGCCCCTTGGGGGCAGCCGGGGAGCTGTTTTTT. The chain employs TRBV7-2 and TRBJ2-2; TRBD1 might be the D (6 bases). This CDR3 has 14 residues. V lost 5 bases and J lost 6, with 13 bases in between. CDR1 and CDR2 from the germline V gene are SGHTA and FQGNSA.

J is TRBJ2-1 and V is TRBV11-2; D might be TRBD1 (5 bases). Germline lookup yields CDR1 SGHAT and CDR2 FQNNGV. CDR3 length: 15 amino acids. The V end lost 1 base, the J end lost 5 bases, and 12 bases lay between the germline ends. CDR3 region: CASSLAAGSDNEQFF. The CDR3 DNA is TGTGCCAGCAGCTTAGCGGCAGGGTCAGACAATGAGCAGTTCTTC.

CDR3 nucleotide sequence: TGTGCCAGCAGTCAGGGGACTGAAGCTTTCTTT. Translating gives CASSQGTEAFF. The chain couples TRBV7-2 to TRBJ1-1, with D perhaps TRBD1 (6 bases). The CDR3 is 11 amino acids. CDR1 is SGHTA, CDR2 FQGNSA, per germline. V gave up 6 bases and J gave up 5 bases, with 7 bases separating them. Using reference TRBV7-2 and TRBJ1-1 for the parts outside the CDR3, the full variable domain is GAGVSQSPSNKVTEKGKDVELRCDPISGHTALYWYRQSLGQGLEFLIYFQGNSAPDKSGLPSDRFSAERTGGSVSTLTIQRTQQEDSAVYLCASSQGTEAFFGQGTRLTVV.

The chain links TRBV27 to TRBJ1-1; D is ambiguous. With 2 bases removed from V and 3 bases from J, the gap between germline ends came to 7 bases. The CDR3 sequence is 13 residues long. CDR1 and CDR2 (germline): MNHEY, SMNVEV (reference sequence). The DNA for the CDR3 is TGTGCCAGCAGTTTAGGACCGCACACTGAAGCTTTCTTT. Translating gives CASSLGPHTEAFF.

The chain has TRBV27 and TRBJ2-1; 7 nucleotides agree with TRBD1. In germline, CDR1 is MNHEY, CDR2 SMNVEV (reference sequence). The CDR3 length is 13 residues. Trimming cost V 5 bases and J 5 bases; bases outside gene matches: 3. In nucleotides, the CDR3 is TGTGCCAGCAGTCGACAGGGCAACAATGAGCAGTTCTTC. Encoded protein: CASSRQGNNEQFF.

The chain has TRBV5-1 and TRBJ2-3; 8 bases agree with TRBD2. CDR1 SGHRS and CDR2 YFSETQ come from the germline V gene. Unmatched junction bases numbered 5, after V lost 1 base and J lost 1 base. This CDR3 has 16 residues. CDR3 sequence: CASSLLPSGRTDTQYF. The CDR3 nucleotides are TGCGCCAGCAGCTTGCTACCTAGCGGGCGCACAGATACGCAGTATTTT. Full variable domain (outside the CDR3, taken from reference TRBV5-1 and TRBJ2-3): KAGVTQTPRYLIKTRGQQVTLSCSPISGHRSVSWYQQTPGQGLQFLFEYFSETQRNKGNFPGRFSGRQFSNSRSEMNVSTLELGDSALYLCASSLLPSGRTDTQYFGPGTRLTVL.

The chain couples TRBV11-1 to TRBJ2-7, with TRBD2 matching over 7 bases. The CDR3 extends over 15 amino acids. Trimming removed 1 base from V and 1 base from J; junction bases left unmatched: 4. Germline V gene data show CDR1 as SGHAT and CDR2 as FQDESV (reference sequence). The CDR3 nucleotides are TGTGCCAGCAGCTTAGTGGCGGGAGCATCCTACGAGCAGTACTTC. This translates into CASSLVAGASYEQYF.

The chain links TRBV5-4 to TRBJ2-5; D call uncertain. With the DNA end fitting TRBJ2-7 better, the J assignment may be wrong. The germline CDR1 and CDR2 sequences are SGHNT and YYREEE (reference sequence). The CDR3 totals 12 residues. CDR3 residues: CASSYHYYEQYF. In DNA, the CDR3 is TGTGCCAGCAGTTACCACTACTACGAGCAGTACTTC.

The chain links TRBV14 to TRBJ2-3, with 11 bases lining up with TRBD2. With V trimmed by 0 bases and J by 4 bases, 9 bases remained unmatched. The CDR3 is 18 residues long. CDR1 and CDR2 (germline): SGHDN, FVKESK. The CDR3 spells CASSQDNYGTSGSDTQYF. CDR3 sequence (DNA): TGTGCCAGCAGCCAAGATAACTACGGGACTAGCGGTTCAGATACGCAGTATTTT.

The chain is built from TRBV6-5 and TRBJ1-5; D gene uncertain. V was pared by 2 bases and J by 6 bases, with 11 bases between. The CDR3 is 14 amino acids. CDR1 and CDR2 (germline): MNHEY, SVGAGI. The CDR3 region has the DNA TGTGCCAGCAGTTACGGGCAGCTCGGTCAGCCCCAGCATTTT. As protein: CASSYGQLGQPQHF.

This chain connects TRBV18 to TRBJ2-1, with D unresolved. V shed 6 bases and J shed 6 bases, with 18 bases lying between them. CDR1 and CDR2 from the germline V gene are KGHSH and LQKENI. This CDR3 is built from 15 residues. CDR3 amino acids: CASSPNYGDGNEQFF. The CDR3 nucleotides read TGTGCCAGCTCTCCCAACTATGGGGATGGCAATGAGCAGTTCTTC.

J is TRBJ1-3 and V is TRBV9; no clear D. V lost 0 bases and J lost 5, with 3 bases in between. Germline assignment: CDR1 SGDLS and CDR2 YYNGEE. CDR3 length: 12 amino acids. The CDR3 coding sequence is TGTGCCAGCAGCGTAGATAGAAACACCATATATTTT. Amino acids: CASSVDRNTIYF.

V is TRBV5-4 and J is TRBJ2-7; weak D call: TRBD1 (5 bases). The ends were cut back, 0 bases at V and 5 bases at J, with 15 bases in the middle. CDR3 length: 15 residues. CDR1 is SGHNT, CDR2 YYREEE, per germline (reference sequence). CDR3 protein: CASSLAVGQADEQYF. As DNA, the CDR3 is TGTGCCAGCAGCTTGGCCGTAGGACAAGCCGACGAGCAGTACTTC.

The V call is TRBV9, the J call TRBJ1-2; 8 bases fit TRBD1. This CDR3 has 12 amino acids. CDR1 is SGDLS and CDR2 is YYNGEE in the germline V gene. With 3 bases clipped from V and 6 bases from J, the junction kept 1 base outside the gene matches. The CDR3, as DNA: TGTGCCAGCAGCGGGGACAGGAATGGCTACACCTTC. It translates to CASSGDRNGYTF.

The chain is built from TRBV30 and TRBJ1-6; maybe TRBD1 (6 bases). The ends were cut back, 4 bases at V and 5 bases at J, with 12 bases in the middle. Germline V gives CDR1 GTSNPN, CDR2 SVGIG (reference sequence). The CDR3 is 14 amino acids. CDR3 sequence (DNA): TGTGCCTGGACTGTGGACAGTAATAATTCACCCCTCCACTTT. Protein: CAWTVDSNNSPLHF.

This clone was counted a few times. The genes are TRBV27 and TRBJ2-1, with TRBD2 as a possible D gene (5 bases). Trimming removed 6 bases from V and 3 bases from J, with 9 bases in between. This CDR3 contains 13 residues. Germline assignment: CDR1 MNHEY and CDR2 SMNVEV (reference sequence). CDR3 protein: CASRKRDYNEQFF. CDR3 nucleotides: TGTGCCAGCAGAAAACGGGACTACAATGAGCAGTTCTTC.

V gene TRBV19 combines with J gene TRBJ2-2; 7 nucleotides match TRBD2. Germline V gene data show CDR1 as LNHDA and CDR2 as SQIVND (reference sequence). The J segment lost 3 bases and the V segment lost 7 bases, leaving 5 bases of the junction unmatched. The CDR3 is made up of 14 amino acids. The CDR3 sequence is CASTTSLYTGELFF. The CDR3 DNA is TGTGCCAGTACGACTAGCCTGTACACCGGGGAGCTGTTTTTT.

This clone was recorded once. V usage is TRBV21-1 and J usage is TRBJ1-5; the table calls TRBD1, which could not be checked here. TRBV21-1 is classified as a pseudogene. The CDR3 is 17 residues long. CDR3 residues: CASSPGVKRGQDQPQHF. The CDR3 DNA sequence: TGTGCCAGCAGCCCTGGGGTGAAAAGGGGGCAAGATCAGCCCCAGCATTTT.

This clone was seen a handful of times. The chain joins TRBV27 to TRBJ1-2; D is unresolved. Germline loops: CDR1 MNHEY, CDR2 SMNVEV (reference sequence). Trimming removed 2 bases at V and 0 bases at J, with 10 bases between. The CDR3 totals 15 residues. In DNA, the CDR3 is TGTGCCAGCAGTTTAATGGTGAATTCTAACTATGGCTACACCTTC. Its protein is CASSLMVNSNYGYTF.

This clone was observed once. The J gene is TRBJ2-5, the V gene TRBV19; tentatively, D is TRBD2 (6 bases). This CDR3 spans 14 amino acids. Germline V gene lookup returns CDR1 LNHDA and CDR2 SQIVND (reference sequence). Trimming removed 6 bases at V and 5 bases at J, with 16 bases between. The CDR3 nucleotides are TGTGCCAGTAGGCCGATAGGGGCGGGGGAGACCCAGTACTTC. Encoded protein: CASRPIGAGETQYF.

The chain has TRBV7-2 and TRBJ2-3, with D possibly matching TRBD1 (6 bases). This CDR3 comprises 15 residues. V lost 1 base and J lost 0, with 8 bases in between. CDR1 is SGHTA, CDR2 FQGNSA, per germline. The CDR3 reads CASSLGTGSTDTQYF. In nucleotides, the CDR3 is TGTGCCAGCAGCTTAGGCACAGGGAGCACAGATACGCAGTATTTT.

The V and J genes are TRBV7-9 and TRBJ1-4; 9 nucleotides match TRBD1. This CDR3 has 17 residues. Germline CDR1 SEHNR, CDR2 FQNEAQ (reference sequence). J was trimmed by 0 bases and V by 1 base; bases with no gene match: 3. CDR3 loop: CASSLGRQGATNEKLFF. In nucleotides, the CDR3 is TGTGCCAGCAGCTTAGGCAGACAGGGGGCAACTAATGAAAAACTGTTTTTT.

Regarding this clone: This CDR3 is also generated by other DNA sequences in the sample. The chain recombines TRBV28 with TRBJ1-4; the match to TRBD1 covers 10 bases. Trimming took 6 bases from V and 8 from J; bases not matched to a gene: 6. Germline V gene sequence: CDR1 MDHEN, CDR2 SYDVKM. This CDR3 is 14 amino acids long. The CDR3 sequence: CASSRGQGREKLFF. CDR3 coding DNA: TGTGCCAGCAGCAGGGGACAGGGGCGGGAAAAACTGTTTTTT.

The chain recombines TRBV5-4 with TRBJ2-5; D is unresolved. The J call may be faulty, since TRBJ2-7 better matches the DNA end. Germline CDR1 and CDR2: SGHNT and YYREEE (reference sequence). This CDR3 comprises 13 residues. The CDR3 DNA sequence: TGTGCCAGCAGCTTGGTTCCCGGCTACGAGCAGTACTTC. This translates into CASSLVPGYEQYF.

This clone was seen only once. This same CDR3 is encoded by further DNA sequences in the sample. The V gene is TRBV28, the J gene TRBJ2-5; 7 nucleotides line up with TRBD1. Trimming cost V 5 bases and J 5 bases; bases outside gene matches: 8. Germline-derived CDR1 and CDR2 are MDHEN and SYDVKM. The CDR3 sequence is 14 residues long. CDR3: CASSRGQARETQYF. DNA of the CDR3: TGTGCCAGCAGTAGAGGACAGGCCAGGGAGACCCAGTACTTC.